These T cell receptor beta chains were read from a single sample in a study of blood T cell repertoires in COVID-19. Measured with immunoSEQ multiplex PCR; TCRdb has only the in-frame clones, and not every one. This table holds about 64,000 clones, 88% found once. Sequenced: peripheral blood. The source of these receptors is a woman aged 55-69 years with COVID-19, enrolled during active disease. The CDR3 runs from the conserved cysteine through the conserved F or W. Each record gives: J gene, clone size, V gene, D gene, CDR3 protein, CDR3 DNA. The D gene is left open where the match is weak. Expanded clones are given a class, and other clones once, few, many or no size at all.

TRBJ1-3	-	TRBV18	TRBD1	CASSPGQGISGNTIYF	TGTGCCAGCTCACCAGGACAGGGAATCTCTGGAAACACCATATATTTT
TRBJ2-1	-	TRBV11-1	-	CASSLGSGLYNEQFF	TGTGCCAGCAGCTTAGGAAGCGGACTTTACAATGAGCAGTTCTTC
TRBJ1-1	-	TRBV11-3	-	CALLGPRNTEAFF	TGTGCCCTGTTGGGCCCAAGGAACACTGAAGCTTTCTTT
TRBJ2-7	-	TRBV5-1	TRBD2	CASSLELAGIEQYF	TGCGCCAGCAGCTTGGAACTAGCGGGAATAGAGCAGTACTTC
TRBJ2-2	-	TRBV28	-	CASSLQGYTGELFF	TGTGCCAGCAGTCTACAGGGCTACACCGGGGAGCTGTTTTTT
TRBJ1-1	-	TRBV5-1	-	CASTTGQAETEAFF	TGCGCCAGCACTACTGGGCAGGCCGAGACTGAAGCTTTCTTT
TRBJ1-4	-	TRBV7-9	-	CASSLGQGPPYEKLFF	TGTGCCAGCAGCTTAGGGCAGGGTCCTCCATATGAAAAACTGTTTTTT
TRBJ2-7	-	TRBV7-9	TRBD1	CASSRQGALYEQYF	TGTGCCAGCAGTCGACAGGGGGCCCTTTACGAGCAGTACTTC
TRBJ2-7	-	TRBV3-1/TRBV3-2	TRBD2	CASSREGGTSYEQYF	TGTGCCAGCTCTCGGGAGGGGGGGACATCCTACGAGCAGTACTTC
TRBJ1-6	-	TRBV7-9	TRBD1	CASSAQGTGGSPLHF	TGTGCCAGCAGCGCTCAAGGGACAGGGGGTTCACCCCTCCACTTT
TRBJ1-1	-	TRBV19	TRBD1	CASSSGQGNTEAFF	TGTGCCAGTAGTAGCGGACAGGGGAACACTGAAGCTTTCTTT
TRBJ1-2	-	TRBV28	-	CASSSDTSYGYTF	TGTGCCAGCAGTTCCGACACCAGCTATGGCTACACCTTC
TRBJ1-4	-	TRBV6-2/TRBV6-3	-	CASSSREGEGLFF	TGTGCCAGCAGTTCCCGCGAAGGAGAGGGATTGTTTTTT
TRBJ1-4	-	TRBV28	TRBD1	CASSPLDREGEKLFF	TGTGCCAGCAGTCCCCTGGACAGGGAGGGTGAAAAACTGTTTTTT
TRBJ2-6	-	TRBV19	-	CASSRQRAGANVLTF	TGTGCCAGTAGCAGACAGCGGGCTGGGGCCAACGTCCTGACTTTC
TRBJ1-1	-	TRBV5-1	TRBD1	CASSLAGQGDEAFF	TGCGCCAGCAGCTTGGCGGGACAGGGGGATGAAGCTTTCTTT
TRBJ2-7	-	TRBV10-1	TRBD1	CASSPTPGQGAKGPYEQYF	TGCGCCAGCAGCCCCACACCGGGACAGGGAGCCAAGGGCCCATACGAGCAGTACTTC
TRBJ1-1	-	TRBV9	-	CASSLTEDTEAFF	TGTGCCAGCAGCCTGACGGAGGACACTGAAGCTTTCTTT
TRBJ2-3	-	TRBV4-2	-	CASSLGTRPGDTQYF	TGTGCCAGCAGCCTCGGGACTCGTCCAGGAGATACGCAGTATTTT
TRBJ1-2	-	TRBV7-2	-	CASSFEPGTRTPGYTF	TGTGCCAGCAGCTTTGAACCCGGGACTCGTACACCCGGCTACACCTTC
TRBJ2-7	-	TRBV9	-	CASSVVPIGEQYF	TGTGCCAGCAGCGTAGTACCGATCGGGGAGCAGTACTTC
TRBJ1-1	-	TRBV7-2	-	CASSLYSGGGAAEAFF	TGTGCCAGCAGCTTATATTCGGGGGGAGGGGCGGCTGAAGCTTTCTTT
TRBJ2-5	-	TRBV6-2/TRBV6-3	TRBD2	CASSYRASGTRTQYF	TGTGCCAGCAGTTACCGGGCTAGCGGGACCAGAACCCAGTACTTC
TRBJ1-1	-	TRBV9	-	CASSLHGSNTEAFF	TGTGCCAGCAGCTTGCACGGGTCGAACACTGAAGCTTTCTTT
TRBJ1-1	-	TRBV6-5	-	CASTPLGGGTEAFF	TGTGCCAGCACCCCCCTCGGGGGGGGGACTGAAGCTTTCTTT
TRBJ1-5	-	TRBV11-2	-	CASSLVQGIQPQHF	TGTGCCAGCAGCTTAGTGCAGGGGATCCAGCCCCAGCATTTT
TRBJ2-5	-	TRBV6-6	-	CASSRGTSETQYF	TGTGCCAGCAGTAGGGGGACGTCCGAGACCCAGTACTTC
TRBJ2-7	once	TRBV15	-	CATSREFGVGSSYEQYF	TGTGCCACCAGCAGAGAATTCGGAGTTGGGAGCTCCTACGAGCAGTACTTC
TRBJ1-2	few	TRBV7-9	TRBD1	CASTLDGGQGLYGYTF	TGTGCCAGCACTCTTGATGGGGGACAGGGACTCTATGGCTACACCTTC
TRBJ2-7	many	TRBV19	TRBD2	CASSLEGTSGATTYEQYF	TGTGCCAGTAGCCTCGAAGGGACTAGCGGGGCCACAACCTACGAGCAGTACTTC
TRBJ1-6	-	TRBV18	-	CASSPGRQVGSPLHF	TGTGCCAGCTCACCGGGGAGGCAGGTTGGCTCACCCCTCCACTTT
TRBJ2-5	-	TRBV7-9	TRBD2	CASSLASGFTSGFQETQYF	TGTGCCAGCAGCTTAGCATCAGGTTTCACTAGCGGGTTTCAAGAGACCCAGTACTTC
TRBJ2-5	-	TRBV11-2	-	CASSLFDSPSETQYF	TGTGCCAGCAGCTTATTTGATAGCCCCTCGGAGACCCAGTACTTC
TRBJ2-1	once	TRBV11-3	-	CASSLGLGNEQFF	TGTGCCAGCAGCTTAGGTCTCGGCAATGAGCAGTTCTTC
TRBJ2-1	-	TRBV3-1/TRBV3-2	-	CASSQDTNEQFF	TGTGCCAGCAGCCAAGATACAAATGAGCAGTTCTTC
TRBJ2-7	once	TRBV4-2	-	CASSQDDSYEQYF	TGTGCCAGCAGCCAAGACGACAGCTACGAGCAGTACTTC
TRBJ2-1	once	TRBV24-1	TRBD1	CATSDPGQGNNEQFF	TGTGCCACCAGTGACCCCGGACAGGGGAACAATGAGCAGTTCTTC
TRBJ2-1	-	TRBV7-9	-	CASTGGDEQFF	TGTGCCAGCACTGGAGGGGATGAGCAGTTCTTC
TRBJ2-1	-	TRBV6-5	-	CASTLQDSYNEQFF	TGTGCCAGCACCCTACAGGACTCCTACAATGAGCAGTTCTTC
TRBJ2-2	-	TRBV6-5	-	CASSRQENTGELFF	TGTGCCAGCAGTCGACAGGAGAACACCGGGGAGCTGTTTTTT
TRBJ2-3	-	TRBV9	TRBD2	CASSVGTSGRALVSVITDTQYF	TGTGCCAGCAGCGTAGGGACTAGCGGGAGGGCCTTAGTCTCGGTCATAACAGATACGCAGTATTTT
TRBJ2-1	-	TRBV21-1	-	CASSERLGQGTIEQFF	TGTGCCAGCAGCGAACGTTTAGGACAGGGTACAATTGAGCAGTTCTTC
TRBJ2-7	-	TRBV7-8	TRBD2	CASSTSGTSGFGEQYF	TGTGCCAGCAGCACATCCGGGACTAGCGGGTTCGGCGAGCAGTACTTC
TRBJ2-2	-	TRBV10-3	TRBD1	CAISRGQGGELFF	TGTGCCATCAGCAGGGGGCAGGGCGGGGAGCTGTTTTTT
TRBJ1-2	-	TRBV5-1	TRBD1	CASSPQGQGSGLYGYTF	TGCGCCAGCAGCCCCCAGGGACAGGGAAGTGGGCTGTATGGCTACACCTTC
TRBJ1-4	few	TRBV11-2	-	CASSLDWVGSNEKLFF	TGTGCCAGCAGCTTAGACTGGGTGGGCTCTAATGAAAAACTGTTTTTT
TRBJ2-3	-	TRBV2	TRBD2	CASSEGLARTDTQYF	TGTGCCAGCAGTGAAGGACTAGCGCGCACAGATACGCAGTATTTT
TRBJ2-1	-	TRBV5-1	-	CASSFRGADYNEQFF	TGCGCCAGCAGCTTCCGGGGGGCCGACTACAATGAGCAGTTCTTC
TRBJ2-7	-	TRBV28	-	CASSLEAGSYEQYF	TGTGCCAGCAGTTTAGAGGCAGGGTCCTACGAGCAGTACTTC
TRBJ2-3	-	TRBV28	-	CASNPANTDTQYF	TGTGCCAGCAATCCAGCGAACACAGATACGCAGTATTTT
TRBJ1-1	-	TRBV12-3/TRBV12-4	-	CASSIGSTEAFF	TGTGCCAGCAGTATCGGGTCCACTGAAGCTTTCTTT
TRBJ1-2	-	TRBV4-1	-	CASSQSDNNPYGYTF	TGCGCCAGCAGCCAGTCGGACAACAACCCTTATGGCTACACCTTC
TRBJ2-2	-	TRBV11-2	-	CASLFRAGELFF	TGTGCCAGCCTCTTCCGGGCCGGGGAGCTGTTTTTT
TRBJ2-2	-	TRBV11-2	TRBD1	CASSLIGTGTGELFF	TGTGCCAGCAGCTTAATCGGGACAGGGACCGGGGAGCTGTTTTTT
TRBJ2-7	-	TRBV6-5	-	CAVNSGTPAYEQYF	TGTGCCGTCAACAGCGGGACACCTGCCTACGAGCAGTACTTC
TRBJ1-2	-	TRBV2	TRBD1	CASSEGNRGNYGYTF	TGTGCCAGCAGTGAGGGGAACAGGGGGAACTATGGCTACACCTTC
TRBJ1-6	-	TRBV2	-	CASSEGQAGYSPLHF	TGTGCCAGCAGTGAAGGGCAGGCGGGTTATTCACCCCTCCACTTT
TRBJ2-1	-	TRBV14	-	CASSQDVGRAYNEQFF	TGTGCCAGCAGCCAAGATGTCGGGCGGGCCTACAATGAGCAGTTCTTC